A selection of T cell receptor beta chains follows, all from one sample in a study of blood T cell repertoires in COVID-19. TCRdb keeps only in-frame clones here, not all; method: immunoSEQ multiplex PCR. The sample carries 130,000 or so clones, around 87% recorded once. Sequenced input: peripheral blood. These receptors were collected from a man aged 65 to 79 with active COVID-19. The CDR3 runs from the conserved cysteine through the conserved F or W. Fields, in order: D gene, clone size, V gene, J gene, CDR3 protein, CDR3 DNA. D genes are given only for firm matches. Expanded clones get a size class; other rows say once, few or many, or leave the size out.

>TRBD1|-|TRBV6-6|TRBJ1-5
CASSQTDRSNQPQHF
TGTGCCAGCAGCCAAACGGACAGGTCCAATCAGCCCCAGCATTTT
>TRBD1|-|TRBV6-5|TRBJ1-1
CASRKQGWRNTEAFF
TGTGCCAGCAGGAAACAGGGGTGGAGGAACACTGAAGCTTTCTTT
>-|-|TRBV28|TRBJ1-2
CASNSPGQASGYTF
TGTGCCAGCAACTCCCCAGGCCAGGCTAGCGGCTACACCTTC
>TRBD1|-|TRBV2|TRBJ2-4
CASSLDRAAKNIQYF
TGTGCCAGCAGTTTGGACAGGGCGGCCAAAAACATTCAGTACTTC
>-|-|TRBV28|TRBJ1-5
CASSLFAEYSNQPQHF
TGTGCCAGCAGTTTATTCGCGGAGTATAGCAATCAGCCCCAGCATTTT
>-|-|TRBV7-9|TRBJ1-2
CASSHDPTDSSPNYGYTF
TGTGCCAGCAGCCACGATCCCACGGACAGCTCACCTAACTATGGCTACACCTTC
>-|few|TRBV5-6|TRBJ1-6
CASSFAGPVGNSPLHF
TGTGCCAGCAGCTTTGCGGGGCCGGTGGGGAATTCACCCCTCCACTTT
>-|-|TRBV5-4|TRBJ2-7
CASSSDRSAGWASYEQYF
TGTGCCAGCAGCTCGGACCGGTCGGCGGGGTGGGCCTCTTACGAGCAGTACTTC
>-|-|TRBV11-2|TRBJ1-6
CASSLPLLDSYNSPLHF
TGTGCCAGCAGCTTACCCTTATTAGACTCTTATAATTCACCCCTCCACTTT
>-|-|TRBV7-2|TRBJ1-1
CASSVGQLNTEAFF
TGTGCCAGCAGCGTGGGACAACTGAACACTGAAGCTTTCTTT
>-|-|TRBV2|TRBJ1-1
CASSPWGGRAFF
TGTGCCAGCAGCCCCTGGGGGGGGCGAGCTTTCTTT
>TRBD1|-|TRBV7-2|TRBJ1-1
CASSLGFRGQINTEAFF
TGTGCCAGCAGCTTAGGGTTCCGGGGACAGATCAACACTGAAGCTTTCTTT
>TRBD1|-|TRBV3-1/TRBV3-2|TRBJ1-1
CASSHAGGAGGTEAFF
TGTGCCAGCAGCCATGCAGGGGGCGCCGGGGGCACTGAAGCTTTCTTT
>-|-|TRBV5-4|TRBJ2-7
CASSPTGTGSSYEQYF
TGTGCCAGCAGCCCTACGGGAACGGGCAGCTCCTACGAGCAGTACTTC
>-|once|TRBV28|TRBJ1-1
CASTTGPHTEAFF
TGTGCCAGCACCACAGGACCCCACACTGAAGCTTTCTTT
>TRBD2|-|TRBV2|TRBJ2-3
CASSRLAGGLDTQYF
TGTGCCAGCAGTCGACTAGCGGGAGGCTTAGATACGCAGTATTTT
>TRBD1|-|TRBV7-2|TRBJ1-2
CASSLVRGTGNGYTF
TGTGCCAGCAGCTTAGTACGCGGGACAGGGAACGGCTACACCTTC
>-|-|TRBV20-1|TRBJ1-2
CSARDRGGYTF
TGCAGTGCTAGAGATCGGGGTGGCTACACCTTC
>-|-|TRBV6-5|TRBJ1-2
CASSSTNYGYTF
TGTGCCAGCAGTTCTACTAACTATGGCTACACCTTC
>-|-|TRBV5-4|TRBJ1-1
CASSSGTRTQNTEAFF
TGTGCCAGCAGCTCCGGGACAAGGACCCAAAACACTGAAGCTTTCTTT
>-|once|TRBV27|TRBJ2-1
CASSFPSGNEQFF
TGTGCCAGCAGTTTTCCTTCAGGGAATGAGCAGTTCTTC
>-|once|TRBV21-1|TRBJ1-2
CASSKEGTPIYGYTF
TGTGCCAGCAGCAAAGAGGGGACACCTATCTATGGCTACACCTTC
>TRBD1|-|TRBV7-6|TRBJ1-1
CASSPQPGTVNTEAFF
TGTGCCAGCAGCCCACAACCCGGGACAGTGAACACTGAAGCTTTCTTT
>-|-|TRBV2|TRBJ2-5
CASRAGSETQYF
TGTGCCAGCAGGGCGGGGTCGGAGACCCAGTACTTC
>TRBD1|-|TRBV15|TRBJ2-2
CATSRVTGTTGELFF
TGTGCCACCAGCAGAGTGACAGGGACCACCGGGGAGCTGTTTTTT
>TRBD1|-|TRBV14|TRBJ1-1
CASSHRQGMNTEAFF
TGTGCCAGCAGCCATCGACAGGGGATGAACACTGAAGCTTTCTTT
>TRBD2|-|TRBV9|TRBJ2-7
CASSVAAAGGDEQYF
TGTGCCAGCAGCGTAGCTGCAGCGGGAGGCGACGAGCAGTACTTC
>-|-|TRBV7-2|TRBJ1-2
CASSSLGGRGYTF
TGTGCCAGCAGCTCCTTGGGAGGCCGGGGCTACACCTTC
>-|-|TRBV4-2|TRBJ2-7
CASSHFHGTDYEQYF
TGTGCCAGCAGCCATTTCCATGGGACTGATTACGAGCAGTACTTC
>TRBD1|-|TRBV18|TRBJ2-2
CASSLAGQGSNTGELFF
TGTGCCAGCTCCCTCGCGGGACAGGGGTCGAACACCGGGGAGCTGTTTTTT
>TRBD1|once|TRBV19|TRBJ1-5
CASSRGVGQGEGSNQPQHF
TGTGCCAGTAGTAGAGGAGTGGGACAGGGAGAGGGGAGCAATCAGCCCCAGCATTTT
>-|-|TRBV28|TRBJ1-1
CASIGAVTFF
TGTGCCAGCATTGGGGCAGTAACTTTCTTT
>-|-|TRBV28|TRBJ1-5
CAPTGVSDQPQHF
TGTGCCCCCACGGGGGTAAGCGATCAGCCCCAGCATTTT
>-|-|TRBV6-5|TRBJ2-2
CASSYSRRDPGELFF
TGTGCCAGCAGTTACTCTCGGCGGGACCCCGGGGAGCTGTTTTTT
>-|-|TRBV20-1|TRBJ2-1
CSASGYTSFNEQFF
TGCAGTGCTAGTGGGTATACTAGTTTCAATGAGCAGTTCTTC
>TRBD1|-|TRBV11-3|TRBJ2-2
CASSFSGTANTGELFF
TGTGCCAGCAGCTTTTCCGGGACAGCTAACACCGGGGAGCTGTTTTTT
>-|-|TRBV6-5|TRBJ2-2
CASRYLGELFF
TGTGCCAGCCGCTACCTCGGGGAGCTGTTTTTT
>TRBD2|-|TRBV28|TRBJ2-1
CASSFSGRAGDEQFF
TGTGCCAGCAGTTTTAGCGGGAGGGCTGGGGATGAGCAGTTCTTC
>TRBD2|-|TRBV28|TRBJ2-6
CASSPWRGTGANVLTF
TGTGCCAGCAGCCCCTGGCGGGGGACTGGGGCCAACGTCCTGACTTTC
>-|-|TRBV1|TRBJ2-7
CTSSQDLASGRKTYEQYF
TGCACCAGCAGCCAAGATCTGGCTAGCGGGAGGAAGACCTACGAGCAGTACTTC
>-|-|TRBV18|TRBJ2-1
CASSPLQVFNEQFF
TGTGCCAGCTCACCACTACAGGTCTTCAATGAGCAGTTCTTC
>TRBD2|-|TRBV13|TRBJ2-1
CASSLGGLGGNEQFF
TGTGCCAGCAGCTTGGGAGGACTAGGCGGCAATGAGCAGTTCTTC
>-|-|TRBV25-1|TRBJ2-3
CASTRADTQYF
TGTGCCAGCACCCGGGCAGATACGCAGTATTTT
>-|-|TRBV7-2|TRBJ1-4
CASSWGGSDEKLFF
TGTGCCAGCAGCTGGGGCGGCTCGGATGAAAAACTGTTTTTT
>TRBD1|-|TRBV15|TRBJ2-5
CATSRPGQGVSQYF
TGTGCCACCAGCAGGCCGGGACAGGGGGTTTCCCAGTACTTC
>-|-|TRBV6-6|TRBJ2-5
CASNKGGRGETQYF
TGTGCCAGCAACAAAGGGGGGAGGGGTGAGACCCAGTACTTC
>TRBD1|few|TRBV6-5|TRBJ2-7
CASSPPGQSLYEQYF
TGTGCCAGCAGTCCCCCGGGACAGTCCCTCTACGAGCAGTACTTC
>TRBD2|-|TRBV12-3/TRBV12-4|TRBJ2-7
CASSSSGGEQYF
TGTGCCAGCAGTTCCTCCGGGGGGGAGCAGTACTTC
>TRBD2|-|TRBV28|TRBJ2-1
CASLNVAGVRYNEQFF
TGTGCCAGCTTAAATGTAGCGGGAGTACGGTACAATGAGCAGTTCTTC
>TRBD1|-|TRBV5-4|TRBJ1-4
CASSFGQGVEKLFF
TGTGCCAGCAGCTTCGGACAGGGGGTTGAAAAACTGTTTTTT
>-|-|TRBV19|TRBJ2-5
CASRDTQARETQYF
TGTGCCAGTAGGGATACACAGGCCCGGGAGACCCAGTACTTC
>TRBD1|-|TRBV9|TRBJ1-1
CASRLTLGGQGAHTEAFF
TGTGCCAGCAGATTGACCCTCGGGGGACAGGGGGCGCATACTGAAGCTTTCTTT
>-|-|TRBV5-1|TRBJ1-6
CASSHGTGDNSPLHF
TGCGCCAGCAGCCACGGGACGGGGGATAATTCACCCCTCCACTTT
>TRBD1|-|TRBV30|TRBJ2-7
CAWSKGTGASYEQYF
TGTGCCTGGAGTAAAGGGACAGGGGCATCCTACGAGCAGTACTTC
>-|-|TRBV7-3|TRBJ2-2
CASSPRGGGPTTGELFF
TGTGCCAGCAGCCCCCGAGGGGGAGGGCCTACCACCGGGGAGCTGTTTTTT
>TRBD2|-|TRBV7-9|TRBJ2-2
CASSSDRTSGLLNTGELFF
TGTGCCAGCAGCTCCGATAGGACTAGCGGGCTCCTTAACACCGGGGAGCTGTTTTTT
>-|many|TRBV9|TRBJ2-2
CASSDALDRLNTGELFF
TGTGCCAGCAGCGACGCCTTGGACAGATTGAACACCGGGGAGCTGTTTTTT
>TRBD1|few|TRBV24-1|TRBJ2-2
CATSGPGTGSAGELFF
TGTGCCACCAGTGGCCCCGGGACAGGGAGCGCCGGGGAGCTGTTTTTT
>-|-|TRBV28|TRBJ2-2
CASSLSHLAGAGELFF
TGTGCCAGCAGTTTATCTCATCTGGCCGGGGCCGGGGAGCTGTTTTTT